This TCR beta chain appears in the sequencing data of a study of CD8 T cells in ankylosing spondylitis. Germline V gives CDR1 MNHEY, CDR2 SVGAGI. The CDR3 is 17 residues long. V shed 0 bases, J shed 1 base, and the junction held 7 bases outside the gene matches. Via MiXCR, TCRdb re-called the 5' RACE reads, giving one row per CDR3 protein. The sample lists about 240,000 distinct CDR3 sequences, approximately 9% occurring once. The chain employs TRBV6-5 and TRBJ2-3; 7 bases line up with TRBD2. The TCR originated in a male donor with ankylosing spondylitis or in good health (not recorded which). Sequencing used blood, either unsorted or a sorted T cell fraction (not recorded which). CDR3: CASSYSGGSRGTDTQYF. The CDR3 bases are TGTGCCAGCAGTTACTCCGGCGGGAGTAGGGGCACAGATACGCAGTATTTT.